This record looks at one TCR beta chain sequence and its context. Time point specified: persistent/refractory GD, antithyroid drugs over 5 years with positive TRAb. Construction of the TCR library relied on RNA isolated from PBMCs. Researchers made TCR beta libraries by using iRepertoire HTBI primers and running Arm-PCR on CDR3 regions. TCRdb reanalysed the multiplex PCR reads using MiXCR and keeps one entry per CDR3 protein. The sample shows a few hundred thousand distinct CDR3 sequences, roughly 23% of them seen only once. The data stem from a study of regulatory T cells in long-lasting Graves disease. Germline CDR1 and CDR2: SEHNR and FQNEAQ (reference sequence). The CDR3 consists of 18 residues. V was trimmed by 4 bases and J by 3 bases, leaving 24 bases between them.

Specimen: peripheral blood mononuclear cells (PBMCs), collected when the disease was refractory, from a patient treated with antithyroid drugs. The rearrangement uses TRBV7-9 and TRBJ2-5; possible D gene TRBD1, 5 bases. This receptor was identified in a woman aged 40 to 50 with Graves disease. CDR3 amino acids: CASSYRQSSDILKETQYF. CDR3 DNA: TGTGCCAGCAGCTACAGACAGAGCTCCGACATTTTGAAAGAGACCCAGTACTTC.